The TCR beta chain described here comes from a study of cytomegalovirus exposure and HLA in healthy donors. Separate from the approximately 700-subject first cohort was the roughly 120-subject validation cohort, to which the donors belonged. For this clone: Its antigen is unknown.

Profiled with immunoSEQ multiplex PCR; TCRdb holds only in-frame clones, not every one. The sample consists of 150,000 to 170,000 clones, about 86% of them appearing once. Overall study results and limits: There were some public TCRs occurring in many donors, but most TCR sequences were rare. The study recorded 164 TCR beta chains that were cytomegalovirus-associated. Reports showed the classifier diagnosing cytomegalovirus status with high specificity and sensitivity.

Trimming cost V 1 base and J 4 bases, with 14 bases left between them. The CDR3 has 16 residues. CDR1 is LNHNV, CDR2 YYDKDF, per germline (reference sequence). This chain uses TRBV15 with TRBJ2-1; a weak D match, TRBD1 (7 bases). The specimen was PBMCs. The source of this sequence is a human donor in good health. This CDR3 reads CATSRGGDSRYNEQFF. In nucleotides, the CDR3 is TGTGCCACCAGCAGAGGGGGGGACAGTCGATACAATGAGCAGTTCTTC.